This TCR beta chain was identified in a study of CD8+ T cells in alopecia areata. The wider study: The drug, oral tofacitinib, was given to treated patients at 5 to 10 mg twice daily.

In germline, CDR1 is SNHLY, CDR2 FYNNEI. This CDR3 comprises 15 residues. With V trimmed by 6 bases and J by 3 bases, 4 bases remained unmatched. In its sample, this clone was seen a few times. RNA was extracted and reverse transcribed into cDNA as the sequencing template. Profiling relied on immunoSEQ multiplex PCR, and the TCRdb table lists in-frame clones only, not all of them. The data hold about 150,000 clones, with roughly 44% observed a single time. The sequence came from a human donor with alopecia areata. The sequenced sample consisted of CD4+ T cells sorted from blood. This sequence joins TRBV2 and TRBJ2-4; 11 nucleotides agree with TRBD1. The CDR3 DNA sequence: TGTGCCAGCAGAGTGGGGACAGGGGGCAAAAACATTCAGTACTTC. As protein: CASRVGTGGKNIQYF.